Listed here are 25 T cell receptor beta chains from one sample, sequenced in a study of T cell clones after liver transplantation. Alloreactive TCRbeta sequences came from sequencing proliferating CFSE-low cells in the MLR. TCRdb keeps only in-frame clones here, not all; method: immunoSEQ multiplex PCR. The sample includes about 630 clones, less than 65% of them seen just once. Which antigens these TCRs recognize remains unknown. Sequencing was done on a sample of CD4+ T cells from cultured PBMCs. These receptors were obtained from a human patient who received a liver transplant. The graft donor may have given rise to some T cells.

The chain recombines TRBV30 with TRBJ2-5; 8 nucleotides agree with TRBD1. Per germline, CDR1 GTSNPN and CDR2 SVGIG (reference sequence). This CDR3 is built from 15 residues. V dropped 0 bases and J dropped 7; count of bases not matched to a gene: 10. In DNA form, the CDR3 reads TGTGCCTGGAGTGTTACAGGGGGTCGCCCAGGGACCCAGTACTTC. It encodes CAWSVTGGRPGTQYF.

The chain has TRBV28 and TRBJ2-7; either TRBD1 or TRBD2 may supply D (6 bases each). Germline CDR1 MDHEN, CDR2 SYDVKM. The CDR3 spans 16 residues. V was shortened by 5 bases and J by 2 bases, with 19 bases between the two germline ends. CDR3 in DNA: TGTGCCAGCAGTCCCGCTTTAGGAGGGGGACCCTACGAGCAGTACTTC. This translates into CASSPALGGGPYEQYF. The full variable domain, in which reference TRBV28 and TRBJ2-7 provide the parts outside the CDR3, is DVKVTQSSRYLVKRTGEKVFLECVQDMDHENMFWYRQDPGLGLRLIYFSYDVKMKEKGDIPEGYSVSREKKERFSLILESASTNQTSMYLCASSPALGGGPYEQYFGPGTRLTVT.

This clone was seen once. CDR3 amino acids: CAWSVPGDQPQHF. CDR3 nucleotide sequence: TGTGCCTGGAGTGTACCCGGAGATCAGCCCCAGCATTTT. The V gene is TRBV30, the J gene TRBJ1-5; D remains ambiguous. Germline CDR1 is GTSNPN and CDR2 is SVGIG (reference sequence). The germline V and J ends were trimmed by 0 bases and 5 bases, with 8 bases remaining between them. This CDR3 is built from 13 residues.

The chain couples TRBV4-2 to TRBJ1-5, with a tentative D call TRBD1 (6 bases). Germline V lookup: CDR1 LGHNA, CDR2 YNFKEQ. V lost 0 bases, J lost 4 bases, and 13 bases lay in between. The CDR3 has 16 amino acids. In DNA, the CDR3 is TGTGCCAGCAGCCAAGAAGCAAGGCAGGGGAATCAGCCCCAGCATTTT. As protein: CASSQEARQGNQPQHF.

With regard to this clone: A far bigger clonotype differs at one base, so this is likely a read error. This chain uses TRBV6-6 with TRBJ1-2, with D hard to call. CDR3 length: 12 residues. Germline V lookup: CDR1 MNHNY, CDR2 SVGAGI (reference sequence). Trimming shortened V by 7 bases and J by 8 bases, and 14 bases separated the two germline ends. DNA for the CDR3: TGTGCCAGCAACGTGGGGATGGAAGGCTACACCTTC. This gives the protein CASNVGMEGYTF.

The chain combines TRBV5-4 with TRBJ1-2, with D possibly being TRBD1 (5 bases). Germline V gene data show CDR1 as SGHNT and CDR2 as YYREEE (reference sequence). The CDR3 spans 15 residues. Trimming left V 4 bases short and J 0 bases short, with 13 bases between. CDR3 amino acids: CASSLTGRANYGYTF. The CDR3 nucleotides are TGTGCCAGCAGCCTAACGGGACGGGCTAACTATGGCTACACCTTC.

This rearrangement joins TRBV2 to TRBJ2-7; no definite D call. Germline CDR1 reads SNHLY; CDR2 reads FYNNEI. CDR3 length: 13 residues. V was shortened by 4 bases and J by 0 bases, with 7 bases between the two germline ends. This chain's CDR3 is CASSVGLSYEQYF. CDR3 in DNA: TGTGCCAGCAGTGTTGGCCTCTCCTACGAGCAGTACTTC. The whole variable domain, remainder taken from reference TRBV2 and TRBJ2-7, is EPEVTQTPSHQVTQMGQEVILRCVPISNHLYFYWYRQILGQKVEFLVSFYNNEISEKSEIFDDQFSVERPDGSNFTLKIRSTKLEDSAMYFCASSVGLSYEQYFGPGTRLTVT.

J is TRBJ2-5 and V is TRBV18; no reliable D call. Looked up from germline, CDR1 is KGHSH and CDR2 is LQKENI. The CDR3 runs to 12 residues. The ends were cut back, 4 bases at V and 3 bases at J, with 6 bases in the middle. The CDR3: CASSLEEETQYF. DNA of the CDR3: TGTGCCAGCTCACTTGAGGAAGAGACCCAGTACTTC. Complete variable domain (other parts from reference TRBV18 and TRBJ2-5): NAGVMQNPRHLVRRRGQEARLRCSPMKGHSHVYWYRQLPEEGLKFMVYLQKENIIDESGMPKERFSAEFPKEGPSILRIQQVVRGDSAAYFCASSLEEETQYFGPGTRLLVL.

The chain is built from TRBV28 and TRBJ2-1; D uncertain. Trimming stripped 2 bases from V and 0 bases from J, with 5 bases between. Germline loops: CDR1 MDHEN, CDR2 SYDVKM. CDR3 length equals 14 residues. As DNA, the CDR3 is TGTGCCAGCAGTTTAATCAGCTCCTACAATGAGCAGTTCTTC. This codes for CASSLISSYNEQFF.

The chain has TRBV5-1 and TRBJ2-5, with D possibly being TRBD1 (6 bases). The V end was cut by 5 bases, the J end by 2 bases, with 10 bases between. The CDR3 contains 13 residues. Germline assignment: CDR1 SGHRS and CDR2 YFSETQ. CDR3 amino acids: CASSFGTQETQYF. CDR3 DNA sequence: TGCGCCAGCAGTTTCGGGACACAAGAGACCCAGTACTTC.

J is TRBJ2-5 and V is TRBV6-5; 9 nucleotides match TRBD1. The DNA matches TRBJ2-7 better at its end, which makes the J call doubtful. The length of the CDR3 is 12 residues. CDR1 is MNHEY and CDR2 is SVGAGI in the germline V gene. The CDR3 DNA follows: TGTGCCAGCCGGGACAGGGAGTACGAGCAGTACTTC. It translates to CASRDREYEQYF.

CDR3 in amino acids: CASSPGTVKTGELFF. In nucleotides, the CDR3 is TGTGCCAGCAGCCCCGGGACAGTTAAAACCGGGGAGCTGTTTTTT. The chain links TRBV7-8 to TRBJ2-2; 7 bases fit TRBD1. This CDR3 region has 15 residues. The J segment lost 5 bases and the V segment lost 5 bases, leaving 8 bases of the junction unmatched. The germline V gene encodes CDR1 SGHVS and CDR2 FQNEAQ.

This chain links TRBV28 with TRBJ2-7, with TRBD2 identical over 7 bases. The CDR3 consists of 15 residues. J gave up 5 bases and V 5 bases, and 12 bases lay outside the gene matches. Germline V CDR1 and CDR2: MDHEN, SYDVKM. The CDR3: CASSPRVGGNNEQYF. The CDR3 nucleotides read TGTGCCAGCAGTCCCCGGGTGGGAGGGAACAACGAGCAGTACTTC.

This clone has just one count. The V and J genes are TRBV7-3 and TRBJ2-3; 10 nucleotides match TRBD2. The length of the CDR3 is 18 residues. CDR1 and CDR2 (germline): SGHTA, FQGTGA. V gave up 5 bases and J gave up 0 bases; unmatched junction bases: 11. The CDR3 loop is CASSAGLLAGASTDTQYF. The CDR3 nucleotides read TGTGCCAGCAGCGCCGGGCTCCTAGCGGGGGCTAGCACAGATACGCAGTATTTT.

V gene TRBV30 combines with J gene TRBJ2-7; 10 bases agree with TRBD1. With 5 bases clipped from V and 3 bases from J, the junction kept 4 bases outside the gene matches. CDR3 size: 13 residues. CDR1 and CDR2 from the germline V gene are GTSNPN and SVGIG (reference sequence). The DNA of the CDR3 is TGTGCCTGGGGGACAGGGGTGTTCTACGAGCAGTACTTC. Amino acid sequence: CAWGTGVFYEQYF. Supplemented by reference TRBV30 and TRBJ2-7, the full variable domain reads SQTIHQWPATLVQPVGSPLSLECTVEGTSNPNLYWYRQAAGRGLQLLFYSVGIGQISSEVPQNLSASRPQDRQFILSSKKLLLSDSGFYLCAWGTGVFYEQYFGPGTRLTVT.

The V gene is TRBV5-8, the J gene TRBJ2-3; 12 bases are shared with TRBD2. Germline loops: CDR1 SGHTS, CDR2 YDEGEE. Germline trimming cut 4 bases from V and 4 bases from J; bases unmatched to any gene: 7. The CDR3 length is 16 residues. The CDR3 protein is CASSHRLAGVSDTQYF. CDR3 DNA sequence: TGTGCCAGCAGCCACCGACTAGCGGGGGTGTCAGATACGCAGTATTTT.

In the case of this clone: The junction departs from germline at one end; a sequencing error may be responsible. This chain links TRBV18 with TRBJ2-1; the D is unclear. The CDR3 covers 17 residues. Germline V CDR1 and CDR2: KGHSH, LQKENI. The DNA for the CDR3 is TGTGCCAGCTCACCACCTCGTGCAGGCCGCTCCTACAATGGGCAGTTCTTC. This encodes CASSPPRAGRSYNGQFF.

This clone was recorded a few times. The chain recombines TRBV15 with TRBJ2-3, with TRBD2 matching over 14 bases. Germline V gene sequence: CDR1 LNHNV, CDR2 YYDKDF (reference sequence). The junction had 9 bases not matched to a gene; V was cut back by 3 bases and J by 4 bases. The CDR3 is made up of 18 amino acids. In nucleotides, the CDR3 is TGTGCCACCAGCAGCCCGGGACTAGCGGGGGTGCCATCAGATACGCAGTATTTT. Translation: CATSSPGLAGVPSDTQYF. Combining the CDR3 with reference TRBV15 and TRBJ2-3 gives the whole variable domain DAMVIQNPRYQVTQFGKPVTLSCSQTLNHNVMYWYQQKSSQAPKLLFHYYDKDFNNEADTPDNFQSRRPNTSFCFLDIRSPGLGDTAMYLCATSSPGLAGVPSDTQYFGPGTRLTVL.

The CDR3 DNA reads as TGTGCCAGCAACGTGGGGAGGGAAGGCTACACCTTC. It is translated as CASNVGREGYTF. This chain connects TRBV6-4 to TRBJ1-2; D gene uncertain. Looked up from germline, CDR1 is MRHNA and CDR2 is SNTAGT. The CDR3 has 12 residues. V was cut by 7 bases and J by 8 bases, with 14 bases left in between.

This chain connects TRBV27 to TRBJ2-3, with 7 bases that match TRBD1. Germline CDR1 MNHEY, CDR2 SMNVEV (reference sequence). The length of the CDR3 is 15 residues. V was pared by 6 bases and J by 0 bases, with 6 bases of the junction left unmatched. The CDR3 sequence: CASSRQGRSTDTQYF. As DNA, the CDR3 is TGTGCCAGCAGCAGACAGGGCCGAAGCACAGATACGCAGTATTTT.

This clone was observed a handful of times. The rearrangement uses TRBV28 and TRBJ1-2; 11 bases are shared with TRBD1. The trim removed 3 bases at V and 4 bases at J, leaving 10 bases unmatched. The CDR3 is 17 residues long. Germline values: CDR1 MDHEN, CDR2 SYDVKM. The CDR3 loop reads CASSLGTGGFKSYGYTF. For the CDR3, the DNA is TGTGCCAGCAGTTTGGGGACAGGGGGTTTTAAAAGCTATGGCTACACCTTC.

The rearrangement uses TRBV9 and TRBJ1-6; 8 bases fit TRBD1. Looked up from germline, CDR1 is SGDLS and CDR2 is YYNGEE. There are 15 residues in the CDR3. Losses at the gene ends were 4 bases for V and 8 bases for J; bases not matched to a gene: 8. The CDR3 nucleotides are TGTGCCAGCAGCCCTGGACAGGGAAAGGATTCACCCCTCCACTTT. Translated: CASSPGQGKDSPLHF.

The J gene is TRBJ2-5, the V gene TRBV11-3; 16 nucleotides line up with TRBD2. J lost 11 bases, V lost 6 bases, and 12 bases had no gene match. Germline V gene lookup returns CDR1 SGHNT and CDR2 YENEEA. The CDR3 is 16 amino acids. The CDR3 here is CASRPDKPGLAGGQYF. The CDR3 DNA reads as TGTGCCAGCAGACCCGACAAACCGGGACTAGCGGGGGGGCAGTACTTC.

The rearrangement uses TRBV7-2 and TRBJ1-5; no definite D call. CDR1 is SGHTA, CDR2 FQGNSA, per germline. V dropped 4 bases and J dropped 0 bases, with 7 bases sitting between them. The CDR3 consists of 14 residues. CDR3 protein: CASSSQNSNQPQHF. CDR3 sequence (DNA): TGTGCCAGCAGCTCGCAGAATAGCAATCAGCCCCAGCATTTT. Looking up the rest from reference TRBV7-2 and TRBJ1-5 gives the full variable domain: GAGVSQSPSNKVTEKGKDVELRCDPISGHTALYWYRQSLGQGLEFLIYFQGNSAPDKSGLPSDRFSAERTGGSVSTLTIQRTQQEDSAVYLCASSSQNSNQPQHFGDGTRLSIL.

Notes on this clone: This sequence may be a read error, since a much larger clone differs from it by one base. The J gene is TRBJ1-5, the V gene TRBV2, with D possibly TRBD1 on 5 matching bases. Trimming took off 3 bases at V and 7 bases at J, with 16 bases between the two ends. Germline V gives CDR1 SNHLY, CDR2 FYNNEI. This CDR3 is built from 15 residues. Written as DNA, the CDR3 is TGTGCCAGCAGTGACGCGAGGGGCGCCGGGCAGCCCCAGCATTTT. Protein product: CASSDARGAGQPQHF.